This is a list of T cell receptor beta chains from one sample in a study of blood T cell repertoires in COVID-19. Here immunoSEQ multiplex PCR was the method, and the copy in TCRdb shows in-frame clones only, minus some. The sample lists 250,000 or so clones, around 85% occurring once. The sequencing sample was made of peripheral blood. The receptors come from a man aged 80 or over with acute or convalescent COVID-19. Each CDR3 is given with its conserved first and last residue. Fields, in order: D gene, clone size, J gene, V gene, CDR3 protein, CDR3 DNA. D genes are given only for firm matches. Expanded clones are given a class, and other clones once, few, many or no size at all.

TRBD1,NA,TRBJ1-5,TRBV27,CASSSQTGGRQPQHF,TGTGCCAGCAGTTCCCAGACAGGGGGCCGGCAGCCCCAGCATTTT
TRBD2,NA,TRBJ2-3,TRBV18,CASSLTSGRADTQYF,TGTGCCAGCTCATTGACTAGCGGGAGGGCGGATACGCAGTATTTT
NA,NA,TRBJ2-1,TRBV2,CASSVTRRQFF,TGTGCCAGCAGTGTGACCCGGAGGCAGTTCTTC
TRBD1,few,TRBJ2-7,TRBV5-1,CASYFGTGPWEQYF,TGCGCCAGCTACTTCGGGACAGGCCCTTGGGAGCAGTACTTC
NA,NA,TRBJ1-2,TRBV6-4,CASSDEFLGGGANYGYTF,TGTGCCAGCAGTGACGAGTTCCTCGGGGGGGGAGCTAACTATGGCTACACCTTC
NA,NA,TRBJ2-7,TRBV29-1,CSVGTGSSYEQYF,TGCAGCGTTGGCACAGGGAGCTCCTACGAGCAGTACTTC
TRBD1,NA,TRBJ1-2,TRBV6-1,CASSEFQGAGGYTF,TGTGCCAGCAGTGAATTCCAGGGGGCGGGTGGCTACACCTTC
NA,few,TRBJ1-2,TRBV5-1,CASALTGWDYGYTF,TGCGCCAGCGCGTTGACAGGTTGGGACTATGGCTACACCTTC
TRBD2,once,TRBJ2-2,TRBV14,CASSQDRSGRRKGELFF,TGTGCCAGCAGCCAAGACAGGAGCGGGAGGAGGAAGGGGGAGCTGTTTTTT
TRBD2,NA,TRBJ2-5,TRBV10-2,CASSVAGAARETQYF,TGCGCCAGCAGCGTAGCGGGGGCGGCCCGGGAGACCCAGTACTTC
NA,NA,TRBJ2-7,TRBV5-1,CASSLAEPNGEQYF,TGCGCCAGCAGCTTGGCCGAACCCAACGGCGAGCAGTACTTC
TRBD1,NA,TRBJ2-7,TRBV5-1,CASSSGQGPYEQYF,TGCGCCAGCAGTTCGGGACAGGGCCCCTACGAGCAGTACTTC
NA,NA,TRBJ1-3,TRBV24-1,CATSDGVPSGNTIYF,TGTGCCACCAGTGACGGGGTCCCTTCTGGAAACACCATATATTTT
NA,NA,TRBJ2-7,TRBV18,CASSPDRPTYEQYF,TGTGCCAGCTCACCAGACAGGCCCACCTACGAGCAGTACTTC
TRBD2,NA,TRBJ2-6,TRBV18,CASSPGLAGSGANVLTF,TGTGCCAGCTCACCGGGACTAGCGGGCTCTGGGGCCAACGTCCTGACTTTC
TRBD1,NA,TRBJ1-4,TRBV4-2,CASSQDVTGEEKLFF,TGTGCCAGCAGCCAAGACGTGACAGGGGAGGAAAAACTGTTTTTT
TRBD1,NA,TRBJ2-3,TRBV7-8,CASSLGKVQGGGTDTQYF,TGTGCCAGCAGCTTAGGAAAAGTACAGGGGGGAGGCACAGATACGCAGTATTTT
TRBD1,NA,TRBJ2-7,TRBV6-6,CASSPGTGILYEQYF,TGTGCCAGCAGTCCCGGGACAGGGATACTATACGAGCAGTACTTC
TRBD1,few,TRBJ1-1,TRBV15,CATSRGRTGSNTEAFF,TGTGCCACCAGCAGAGGCAGGACAGGGTCGAACACTGAAGCTTTCTTT
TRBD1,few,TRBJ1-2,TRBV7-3,CASSATGGYGYTF,TGTGCCAGCAGCGCCACAGGGGGCTATGGCTACACCTTC
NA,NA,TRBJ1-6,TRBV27,CASSLSWGPRPLHF,TGTGCCAGCAGTTTATCTTGGGGGCCAAGGCCCCTCCACTTT
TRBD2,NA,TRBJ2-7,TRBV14,CASSPWTSGPYEQYF,TGTGCCAGCAGCCCTTGGACTAGCGGACCCTACGAGCAGTACTTC
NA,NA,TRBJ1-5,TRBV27,CASSWGRDQPQHF,TGTGCCAGCAGTTGGGGGAGGGATCAGCCCCAGCATTTT
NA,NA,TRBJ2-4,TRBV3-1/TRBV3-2,CASSQGHLGAKNIQYF,TGTGCCAGCAGCCAGGGACATCTCGGGGCCAAAAACATTCAGTACTTC
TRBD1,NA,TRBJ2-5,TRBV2,CASRRTGDWETQYF,TGTGCCAGCAGGAGGACAGGGGATTGGGAGACCCAGTACTTC
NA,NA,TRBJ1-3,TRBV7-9,CASSYLMSSGNTIYF,TGTGCCAGCAGCTATCTCATGAGCTCTGGAAACACCATATATTTT